A selection of T cell receptor beta chains follows, all from one sample in a study of shared clonotypes between healthy human individuals. Using immunoSEQ multiplex PCR, the repertoire was profiled, and TCRdb retains in-frame clones only, with some absent. The sample lists under 850,000 clones; 55% to 80% were seen once. Material for sequencing was memory CD4+ T cells sorted from blood. These receptors all stem from a young woman in good health. CDR3s include the opening cysteine and the closing phenylalanine or tryptophan. The order of the fields is clone size, D gene, V gene, J gene, CDR3 DNA, CDR3 protein. D genes are given only for firm matches. The size of a clone is reported for some rows only, either as once, few or many, or as a class for expanded clones.

>few|-|TRBV18|TRBJ2-7
TGTGCCAGCTCGTACTCCTACGAGCAGTACTTC
CASSYSYEQYF
>-|-|TRBV2|TRBJ2-3
TGTGCCAGCAAACACCGGAAGGGTCTCACAGATACGCAGTATTTT
CASKHRKGLTDTQYF
>few|TRBD2|TRBV19|TRBJ2-5
TGTGCCAGCGCCCTCAGCGGGAGTAGAGAGACCCAGTACTTC
CASALSGSRETQYF
>-|-|TRBV7-2|TRBJ2-3
TGTGCCAGCAGAGGCTTTCAGACAGATACGCAGTATTTT
CASRGFQTDTQYF
>-|TRBD2|TRBV5-4|TRBJ2-7
TGTGCCAGCAGCTTGGGGGGTCTAGCGGACTACGAGCAGTACTTC
CASSLGGLADYEQYF
>-|-|TRBV28|TRBJ2-7
TGTGCCAGCAGTTTATCACTCTACGAGCAGTACTTC
CASSLSLYEQYF
>few|-|TRBV4-1|TRBJ1-3
TGCGCCAGCAGCCCCTTATATGGCACCATATATTTT
CASSPLYGTIYF
>-|-|TRBV27|TRBJ1-2
TGTGCCAGCTCCCTGTTCGGGGGCCCCCTTGGCTACACCTTC
CASSLFGGPLGYTF
>few|TRBD1|TRBV5-1|TRBJ2-2
TGCGCCAGCAGCCCCGGGGACAGAGACACCGGGGAGCTGTTTTTT
CASSPGDRDTGELFF
>-|-|TRBV5-1|TRBJ1-1
TGCGCCAGCAGCCCAGGGACGGGGCTGGGGAACACTGAAGCTTTCTTT
CASSPGTGLGNTEAFF
>-|TRBD2|TRBV7-9|TRBJ2-3
TGTGCCAGCAGCACGGGGGGAGTACGGGGCACAGATACGCAGTATTTT
CASSTGGVRGTDTQYF
>-|-|TRBV7-6|TRBJ2-2
TGTGCCAGCAGCTTGGGTCTCGCGAACACCGGGGAGCTGTTTTTT
CASSLGLANTGELFF
>many|-|TRBV18|TRBJ1-1
TGTGCCAGCTCACCACCGTCCGGACAGTCGAACACTGAAGCTTTCTTT
CASSPPSGQSNTEAFF
>-|-|TRBV19|TRBJ1-1
TGTGCCAGTAGTATCCGGGGGGCCGCTGAAGCTTTCTTT
CASSIRGAAEAFF
>-|-|TRBV7-8|TRBJ2-7
TGTGCCAGCAGCTCACGAGGAACTGCTAGCGCCCGACGGGAGCAGTACTTC
CASSSRGTASARREQYF
>-|-|TRBV5-1|TRBJ1-1
TGCGCCAGCAGCCCATCCCTCCGTTCGGGGAACACTGAAGCTTTCTTT
CASSPSLRSGNTEAFF
>-|TRBD2|TRBV19|TRBJ2-7
TGTGCCAGTAGTATAGATCTGGCTAGCGGAGACGAGCAGTACTTC
CASSIDLASGDEQYF
>-|-|TRBV5-5|TRBJ2-7
TGTGCCAGCAGCGTCCTTGGCTATGCCTACGAGCAGTACTTC
CASSVLGYAYEQYF
>-|-|TRBV6-1|TRBJ2-1
TGTGCCAGCAGTGAGGCGCTAGCGAGGCGTGAGCAGTTCTTC
CASSEALARREQFF
>once|-|TRBV30|TRBJ2-3
TGTGCCTCCTCGGCCGGGACAAGGACAGATACGCAGTATTTT
CASSAGTRTDTQYF
>-|-|TRBV30|TRBJ2-3
TGTGCCTGCACTTACCGGGAGCGGATCACAGATACGCAGTATTTT
CACTYRERITDTQYF
>-|-|TRBV28|TRBJ2-3
TGTGCCAGCAGTAGAGACAACACAGATACGCAGTATTTT
CASSRDNTDTQYF
>-|TRBD1|TRBV27|TRBJ1-4
TGTGCCAGCAGTCCCCGGGACAGAAGAGGAAAACTGTTTTTT
CASSPRDRRGKLFF
>-|TRBD2|TRBV5-4|TRBJ2-1
TGTGCCAGCAGCCACGGGGGGGTAAAACGCAATGAGCAGTTCTTC
CASSHGGVKRNEQFF
>-|TRBD1|TRBV28|TRBJ1-2
TGTGCCAGTCTTAAAAGGGGGCCAAACTATGGCTACACCTTC
CASLKRGPNYGYTF
>-|-|TRBV20-1|TRBJ2-7
TGCAGTGCTAGAAAGGACTGGAAGCAGTACTTC
CSARKDWKQYF
>-|TRBD1|TRBV5-4|TRBJ2-7
TGTGCCAGCAGCCGGGGACAGGGAATCTACGAGCAGTACTTC
CASSRGQGIYEQYF
>few|TRBD2|TRBV18|TRBJ2-7
TGTGCCAGCTCACCTCTAGCGGGAATTGCCTACGAGCAGTACTTC
CASSPLAGIAYEQYF
>-|-|TRBV6-6|TRBJ2-7
TGTGCCAGCAGTTATCGCCCCGGGACGGTGACCTACGAGCAGTACTTC
CASSYRPGTVTYEQYF
>-|-|TRBV28|TRBJ2-7
TGTGCCAGCGGAAAAGCCGCCTACGAGCAGTACTTC
CASGKAAYEQYF
>-|-|TRBV27|TRBJ1-2
TGTGCCAGCAGTTCTGGGGGCTATGGCTACACCTTC
CASSSGGYGYTF
>once|-|TRBV4-2|TRBJ1-2
TGTGCCAGCAGCCAGAATGCCGGGACGGACTATGGCTACACCTTC
CASSQNAGTDYGYTF